Sequencing of this T cell receptor beta chain was carried out in a study of CD8+ T cells in alopecia areata. Extracted RNA was reverse transcribed into cDNA, the sequencing template. Assay used: immunoSEQ multiplex PCR; TCRdb lists only in-frame clones, some missing. The data hold 250,000 to 350,000 clones, with 60% observed a single time. Described treatment: oral pan-JAK inhibitor, 5-10 mg twice daily. Of note for this clone: Its cognate antigen is unknown.

Whole-study findings and limits: Scalp samples also yield sequences from resident alphabeta T cells of normal skin. Among patients, TCR sharing was less clear than in mice, a difference possibly due in part to HLA diversity in the patient population.

The source is a human donor with alopecia areata. The source was CD4+ T cells sorted from blood, collected around week 53, from a patient treated with tofacitinib.

CDR3 sequence reads: CASSPRTGRIEQYF. CDR3 nucleotide sequence: TGTGCCAGCAGCCCTCGGACAGGGCGCATCGAGCAGTACTTC. The genes are TRBV7-8 and TRBJ2-7, with 8 nucleotides matching TRBD1. From germline, CDR1 is SGHVS and CDR2 FQNEAQ. Unmatched junction bases numbered 9, after V lost 5 bases and J lost 6 bases. CDR3 length equals 14 residues. The whole variable domain, remainder taken from reference TRBV7-8 and TRBJ2-7, is GAGVSQSPRYKVAKRGQDVALRCDPISGHVSLFWYQQALGQGPEFLTYFQNEAQLDKSGLPSDRFFAERPEGSVSTLKIQRTQQEDSAVYLCASSPRTGRIEQYFGPGTRLTVT.